This T cell receptor (beta chain) originates from a study of cytomegalovirus exposure and HLA in healthy donors. The PCR used 60 Vbeta and 13 Jbeta primers. TCRdb's copy holds only in-frame clones and misses some; the assay was immunoSEQ multiplex PCR. Reported are approximately 58,000 clones; the ten largest clones contain approximately 10%. Study outcomes and limitations: Rarity held for most TCR sequences, but there were some public TCRs that occurred in many donors. The investigators catalogued 180 or so TCR beta chains as cytomegalovirus-associated. Most CMV-associated TCR beta chains appeared HLA-restricted in a later analysis.

Concerning this clone itself: Antigen unknown.

As for the donors, each was a healthy bone marrow donor. This clonotype was sampled from a woman between 50 and 59 years old in good health and CMV-seropositive. Sequencing used PBMCs.

CDR3 sequence (DNA): TGTGCCAGCAGACGCAGGGTTTCCACTGAAGCTTTCTTT. This gives the protein CASRRRVSTEAFF. This sequence joins TRBV14 and TRBJ1-1, with D possibly being TRBD1 (5 bases). The V end lost 6 bases, the J end lost 4 bases, and 12 bases lay between the germline ends. The germline V gene encodes CDR1 SGHDN and CDR2 FVKESK. This CDR3 has 13 residues.